These 3 T cell receptor beta chains share one sample of origin, sequenced in a study of blood T cell repertoires in COVID-19. Using immunoSEQ multiplex PCR, the repertoire was profiled, and TCRdb retains in-frame clones only, with some absent. The sample carries a few hundred thousand clones, just under 90% recorded once. The sequencing input was peripheral blood. These receptor sequences come from a woman aged 30 to 39 with COVID-19, enrolled during active disease.

The rearrangement links TRBV7-9 to TRBJ1-3; D not resolved. Trimming took 2 bases from V and 7 from J, leaving 15 bases between them. CDR3 length equals 15 residues. Germline CDR1 reads SEHNR; CDR2 reads FQNEAQ (reference sequence). CDR3 nucleotide sequence: TGTGCCAGCAGCTTAATGGAGGTAAGGGAGAACACCATATATTTT. Protein: CASSLMEVRENTIYF.

This clone was counted a few times. This chain connects TRBV10-1 to TRBJ2-7, with 8 bases identical to TRBD2. The junction had 3 bases not matched to a gene; V was cut back by 1 base and J by 7 bases. The germline CDR1 and CDR2 sequences are WNHNN and SYGVQD (reference sequence). CDR3 length equals 13 residues. The DNA for the CDR3 is TGCGCCAGCAGTGAGTTGGTAGCGGGGGAGCAGTACTTC. Translation: CASSELVAGEQYF.

The chain carries TRBV29-1 and TRBJ1-2, with D hard to call. Germline CDR1 reads SQVTM; CDR2 reads ANQGSEA. This CDR3 comprises 9 residues. Trimming left V 4 bases short and J 8 bases short, with 5 bases between. CDR3 protein: CSVASGYTF. CDR3 coding DNA: TGCAGCGTTGCTTCGGGCTACACCTTC.